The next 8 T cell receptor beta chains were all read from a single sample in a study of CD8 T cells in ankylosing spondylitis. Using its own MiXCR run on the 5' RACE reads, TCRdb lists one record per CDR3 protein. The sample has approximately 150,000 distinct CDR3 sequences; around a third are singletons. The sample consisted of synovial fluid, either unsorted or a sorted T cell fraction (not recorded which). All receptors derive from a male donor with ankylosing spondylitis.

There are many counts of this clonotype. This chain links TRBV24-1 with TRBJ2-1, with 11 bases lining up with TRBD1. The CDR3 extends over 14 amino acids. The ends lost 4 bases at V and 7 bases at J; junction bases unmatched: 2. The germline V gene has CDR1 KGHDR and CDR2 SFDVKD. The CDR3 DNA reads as TGTGCCACCAGTGACAGGGACAGGGGGAATGAGCAGTTCTTC. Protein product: CATSDRDRGNEQFF.

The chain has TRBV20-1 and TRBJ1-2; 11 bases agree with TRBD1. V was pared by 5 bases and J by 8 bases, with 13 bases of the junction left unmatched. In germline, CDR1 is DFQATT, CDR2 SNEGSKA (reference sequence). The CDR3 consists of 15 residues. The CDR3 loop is CSAPSKGTGGGGYTF. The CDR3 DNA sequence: TGCAGTGCTCCCTCCAAGGGGACAGGGGGAGGGGGCTACACCTTC.

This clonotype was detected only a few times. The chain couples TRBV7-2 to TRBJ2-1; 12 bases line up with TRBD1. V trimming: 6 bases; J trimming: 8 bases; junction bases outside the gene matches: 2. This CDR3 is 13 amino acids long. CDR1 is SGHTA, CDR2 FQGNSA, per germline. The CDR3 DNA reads TGTGCCAGCAGGGGACAGGGGGCGTATGAGCAGTTCTTC. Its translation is CASRGQGAYEQFF.

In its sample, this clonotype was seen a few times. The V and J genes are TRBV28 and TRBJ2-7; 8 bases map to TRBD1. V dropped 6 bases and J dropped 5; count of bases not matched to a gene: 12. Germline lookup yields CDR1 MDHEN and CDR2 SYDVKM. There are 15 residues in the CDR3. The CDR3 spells CASSPMGTGGDEQYF. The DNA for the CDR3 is TGTGCCAGCAGCCCCATGGGGACAGGTGGCGACGAGCAGTACTTC.

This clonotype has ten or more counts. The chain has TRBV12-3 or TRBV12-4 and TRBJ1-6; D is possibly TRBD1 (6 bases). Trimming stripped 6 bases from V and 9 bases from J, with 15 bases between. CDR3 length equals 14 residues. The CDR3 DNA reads TGTGCCAGCAGGGTACAGGGAGCTAGTTCACCCCTCCACTTT. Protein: CASRVQGASSPLHF.

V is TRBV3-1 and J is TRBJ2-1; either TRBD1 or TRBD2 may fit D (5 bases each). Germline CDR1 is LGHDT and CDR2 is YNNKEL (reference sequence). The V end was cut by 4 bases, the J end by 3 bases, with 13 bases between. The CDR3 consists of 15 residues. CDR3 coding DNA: TGTGCCAGCAGCCGAGGGTCGACAGTCTACAATGAGCAGTTCTTC. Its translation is CASSRGSTVYNEQFF.

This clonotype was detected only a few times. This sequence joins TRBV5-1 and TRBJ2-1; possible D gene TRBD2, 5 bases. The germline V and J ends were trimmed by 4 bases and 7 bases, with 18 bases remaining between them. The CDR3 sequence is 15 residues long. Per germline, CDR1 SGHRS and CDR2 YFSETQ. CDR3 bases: TGCGCCAGCAGCATATCCCCTGGGAGTCTGAATGAGCAGTTCTTC. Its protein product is CASSISPGSLNEQFF.

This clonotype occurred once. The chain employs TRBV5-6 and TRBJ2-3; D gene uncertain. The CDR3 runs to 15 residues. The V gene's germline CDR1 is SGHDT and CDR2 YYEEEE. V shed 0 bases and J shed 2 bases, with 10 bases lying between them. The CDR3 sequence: CASSLGGRNTDTQYF. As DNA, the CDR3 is TGTGCCAGCAGCTTGGGTGGGCGGAACACAGATACGCAGTATTTT.